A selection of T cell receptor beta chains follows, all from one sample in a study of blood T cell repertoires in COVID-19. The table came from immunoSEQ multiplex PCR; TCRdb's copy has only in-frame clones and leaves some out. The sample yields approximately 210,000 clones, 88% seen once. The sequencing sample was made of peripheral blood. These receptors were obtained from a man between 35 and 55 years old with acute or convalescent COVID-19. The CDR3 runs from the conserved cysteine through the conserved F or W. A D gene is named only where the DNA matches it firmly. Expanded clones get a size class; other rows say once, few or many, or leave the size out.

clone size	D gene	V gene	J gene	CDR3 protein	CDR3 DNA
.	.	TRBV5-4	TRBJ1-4	CASSIADGNEKLFF	TGTGCCAGCAGCATCGCCGACGGGAATGAAAAACTGTTTTTT
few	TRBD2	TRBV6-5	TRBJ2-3	CASSLGTSGRNTQYF	TGTGCCAGCAGCCTCGGGACTAGCGGGAGGAATACGCAGTATTTT
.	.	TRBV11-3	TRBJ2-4	CASSLGSGSDIQYF	TGTGCCAGCAGCTTAGGTTCCGGGAGCGACATTCAGTACTTC
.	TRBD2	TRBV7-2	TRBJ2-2	CASSFGLGFTGELFF	TGTGCCAGCAGCTTTGGACTAGGGTTCACCGGGGAGCTGTTTTTT
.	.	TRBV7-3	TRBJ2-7	CASSLLGGNYEQYF	TGTGCCAGCAGCCTCCTCGGGGGAAACTACGAGCAGTACTTC
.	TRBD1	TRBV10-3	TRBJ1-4	CAISGSSALDRIWEKLFF	TGTGCCATCAGTGGTTCCTCCGCATTGGACAGGATTTGGGAAAAACTGTTTTTT
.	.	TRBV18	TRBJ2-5	CASSPARLKTQYF	TGTGCCAGCTCACCCGCCAGGCTAAAGACCCAGTACTTC
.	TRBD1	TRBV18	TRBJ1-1	CASSPLPGQKNTEAFF	TGTGCCAGCTCACCACTTCCGGGACAGAAGAACACTGAAGCTTTCTTT
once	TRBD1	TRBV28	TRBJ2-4	CAGRGREAKNIQYF	TGTGCCGGCAGGGGGAGAGAAGCCAAAAACATTCAGTACTTC
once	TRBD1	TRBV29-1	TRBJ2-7	CSVRTGTGGYEQYF	TGCAGCGTTCGAACCGGGACAGGGGGTTACGAGCAGTACTTC
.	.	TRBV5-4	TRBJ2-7	CASSHLTGPMNEQYF	TGTGCCAGCAGCCACCTGACAGGCCCTATGAACGAGCAGTACTTC
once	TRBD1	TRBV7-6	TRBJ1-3	CASSFAWDRGGNTIYF	TGTGCCAGCAGCTTCGCCTGGGACAGAGGGGGAAACACCATATATTTT
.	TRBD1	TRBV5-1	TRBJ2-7	CASSLGDSFYEQYF	TGCGCCAGCAGCTTGGGGGACAGCTTCTACGAGCAGTACTTC
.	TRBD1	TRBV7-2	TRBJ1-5	CASSLHPAGGRWPQHF	TGTGCCAGCAGCTTACATCCCGCAGGGGGCCGATGGCCCCAGCATTTT
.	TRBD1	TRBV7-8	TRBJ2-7	CASSLLQGVLYEQYF	TGTGCCAGCAGCCTTTTACAGGGGGTCCTCTACGAGCAGTACTTC
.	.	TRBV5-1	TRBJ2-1	CASQESPAGLNNEQFF	TGCGCCAGCCAAGAATCGCCGGCAGGCCTTAACAATGAGCAGTTCTTC
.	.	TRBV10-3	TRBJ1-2	CAISESRSTNYGYTF	TGTGCCATCAGTGAGTCGAGGTCTACTAACTATGGCTACACCTTC
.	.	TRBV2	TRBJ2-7	CASRAEHEQYF	TGTGCCAGCAGAGCGGAGCACGAGCAGTACTTC
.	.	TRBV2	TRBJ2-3	CASSESPPGRGLPFTDTQYF	TGTGCCAGCAGTGAAAGCCCTCCGGGGCGGGGGCTACCTTTCACAGATACGCAGTATTTT
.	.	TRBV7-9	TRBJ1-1	CASSPRTAGRMNTEAFF	TGTGCCAGCAGCCCCCGGACAGCCGGTAGGATGAACACTGAAGCTTTCTTT
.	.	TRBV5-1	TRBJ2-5	CASKGETQYF	TGCGCCAGCAAGGGGGAGACCCAGTACTTC
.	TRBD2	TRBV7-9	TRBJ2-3	CASRPEGLAGETDTQYF	TGTGCCAGCAGGCCCGAGGGACTAGCGGGAGAAACAGATACGCAGTATTTT
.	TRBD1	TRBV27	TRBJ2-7	CASSPGDSSYEQYF	TGTGCCAGCAGTCCCGGGGACAGCTCCTACGAGCAGTACTTC
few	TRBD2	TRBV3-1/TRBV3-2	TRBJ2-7	CASSSQWTSGSGEQYF	TGTGCCAGCAGTTCACAGTGGACTAGCGGGTCTGGCGAGCAGTACTTC
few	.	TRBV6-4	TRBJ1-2	CASSDSNRGARGGYTF	TGTGCCAGCAGTGACTCGAATCGGGGAGCAAGAGGCGGCTACACCTTC
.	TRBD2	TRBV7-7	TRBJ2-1	CASSLAGTTPYNEQFF	TGTGCTAGCAGCTTAGCGGGGACTACCCCCTACAATGAGCAGTTCTTC
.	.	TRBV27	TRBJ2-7	CASSRGQWASYEQYF	TGTGCCAGCAGTAGAGGACAGTGGGCCTCCTACGAGCAGTACTTC
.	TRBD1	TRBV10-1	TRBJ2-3	CASSGPGQGFPDTQYF	TGCGCCAGCAGTGGACCGGGACAGGGATTCCCAGATACGCAGTATTTT
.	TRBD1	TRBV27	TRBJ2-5	CASSFAGTVRETQYF	TGTGCCAGCAGTTTCGCCGGGACAGTCAGGGAGACCCAGTACTTC
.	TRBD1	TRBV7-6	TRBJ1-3	CASSLGTGGFGNTIYF	TGTGCCAGCAGCTTAGGGACAGGGGGATTTGGAAACACCATATATTTT
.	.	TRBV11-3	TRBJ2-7	CASSKGGIYEQYF	TGTGCCAGCAGCAAAGGAGGCATTTACGAGCAGTACTTC
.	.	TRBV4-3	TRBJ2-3	CASSQEGIGSRGQYF	TGCGCCAGCAGCCAAGAAGGGATCGGGAGTAGGGGTCAGTATTTT
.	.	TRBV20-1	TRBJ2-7	CSARRGYEQYF	TGCAGTGCTAGGCGGGGTTACGAGCAGTACTTC
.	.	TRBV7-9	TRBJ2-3	CASSPAGRQWGTDTQYF	TGTGCCAGCAGCCCCGCAGGGAGGCAGTGGGGCACAGATACGCAGTATTTT
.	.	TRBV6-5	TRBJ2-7	CASSYSTAFPYEQYF	TGTGCCAGCAGTTACTCGACAGCGTTCCCCTACGAGCAGTACTTC
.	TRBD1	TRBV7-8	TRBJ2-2	CASSFSGQGATGELFF	TGTGCCAGCAGCTTCTCGGGACAGGGAGCCACCGGGGAGCTGTTTTTT
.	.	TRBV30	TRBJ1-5	CAWRAGGNQPQHF	TGTGCCTGGAGGGCAGGGGGCAATCAGCCCCAGCATTTT
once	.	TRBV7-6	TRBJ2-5	CASSLAGQGRSLRSETQYF	TGTGCCAGCAGCTTAGCGGGGCAAGGAAGGAGCCTAAGGTCAGAGACCCAGTACTTC
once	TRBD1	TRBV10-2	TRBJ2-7	CASRGTGNTYEQCF	TGCGCCAGCCGGGGGACAGGGAACACCTACGAGCAGTGCTTC
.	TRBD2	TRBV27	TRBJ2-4	CASKPSGGYHIQYF	TGTGCCAGCAAACCCAGCGGGGGGTATCACATTCAGTACTTC
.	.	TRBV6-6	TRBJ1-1	CASSYSDGEAFF	TGTGCCAGCAGTTATTCCGACGGGGAAGCTTTCTTT
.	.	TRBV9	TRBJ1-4	CASSQDRTNEKLFF	TGTGCCAGCAGCCAGGACAGAACTAATGAAAAACTGTTTTTT